These 27 T cell receptor beta chains came from one sample sequenced in a study of vaccination and CD4 T cells after COVID-19 (dated by TCRdb to between 2020 and 2023). The antigens for these receptors are not known. This specimen's treatment or condition label, interpreted: roughly nine-day PBMC culture with coronavirus spike peptide pools or control peptides (ViraFEST assay). Receptor libraries were prepared by PCR. Data came from an Illumina iSeq 100. DNA from cultured CD4+ T cells was subjected to TCR sequencing with the Oncomine TCR Beta short-read assay at the Johns Hopkins FTIC core. In TCRdb, the public reads were trimmed at Q25 with fastp and aligned with MiXCR, with productive beta chains retained. Every entry covers one CDR3 protein and lists the most common genes and DNA from its rows. This sample lists 16,000 or so distinct CDR3 sequences; under 70% were detected once. The ten top clones hold about 9.4% of the sample.

Source material: CD4+ T cells from blood, cultured in vitro. The receptors stem from a human donor who had recovered from COVID-19.

The chain has TRBV24-1 and TRBJ2-7; 9 nucleotides align to TRBD1. V lost 3 bases to trimming and J lost 3 bases; unmatched junction nucleotides: 5. The CDR3 covers 15 residues. The germline V gene has CDR1 KGHDR and CDR2 SFDVKD. The CDR3 DNA is TGTGCCACCAGTGATACCGGGACAGGGATCTACGAGCAGTACTTC. It is translated as CATSDTGTGIYEQYF.

The J gene is TRBJ2-5, the V gene TRBV15; 7 bases are shared with TRBD2. Germline V gene lookup returns CDR1 LNHNV and CDR2 YYDKDF (reference sequence). V dropped 4 bases and J dropped 5; count of bases not matched to a gene: 4. The CDR3 loop spans 13 amino acids. The chain's CDR3 is CATSTGGGETQYF. CDR3 DNA sequence: TGTGCCACCAGCACGGGGGGAGGGGAGACCCAGTACTTC.

This clonotype has only a few counts. The gene calls are TRBV15 and TRBJ2-7; 7 bases are a match to TRBD1. With V trimmed by 0 bases and J by 4 bases, 6 bases remained unmatched. The CDR3 is 15 amino acids. The germline V gene encodes CDR1 LNHNV and CDR2 YYDKDF (reference sequence). CDR3 nucleotides: TGTGCCACCAGCAGAGATCGTGACAGGGTTTACGAGCAGTACTTC. Its translation: CATSRDRDRVYEQYF.

The J gene is TRBJ2-2, the V gene TRBV6-2 or TRBV6-3; possible D gene TRBD1, 5 bases. V was shortened by 4 bases and J by 0 bases, with 21 bases between the two germline ends. CDR3 size: 19 residues. The germline gives CDR1 MNHEY, CDR2 SVGEGT. The CDR3 here is CASSLGRLGQNANTGELFF. The DNA of the CDR3 is TGTGCCAGCAGTTTAGGACGCCTGGGGCAAAACGCGAACACCGGGGAGCTGTTTTTT.

This chain joins TRBV5-1 and TRBJ2-7; 15 bases match TRBD2. The germline V gene has CDR1 SGHRS and CDR2 YFSETQ. The CDR3 covers 16 residues. V was clipped by 4 bases and J by 2 bases; unmatched bases: 4. The CDR3 sequence: CASSRTSGRGTYEQYF. The CDR3 nucleotides read TGCGCCAGCAGCCGGACTAGCGGGAGGGGGACCTACGAGCAGTACTTC. The full variable domain, in which reference TRBV5-1 and TRBJ2-7 provide the parts outside the CDR3, is KAGVTQTPRYLIKTRGQQVTLSCSPISGHRSVSWYQQTPGQGLQFLFEYFSETQRNKGNFPGRFSGRQFSNSRSEMNVSTLELGDSALYLCASSRTSGRGTYEQYFGPGTRLTVT.

J is TRBJ1-6 and V is TRBV7-8, with 9 nucleotides matching TRBD1. This CDR3 is 14 amino acids long. Trimming removed 3 bases from V and 9 bases from J; junction bases left unmatched: 3. The V gene's germline CDR1 is SGHVS and CDR2 FQNEAQ. In nucleotides, the CDR3 is TGTGCCAGCAGCTTCCGGGACAGGGTTTCACCCCTCCACTTT. Translated, it gives CASSFRDRVSPLHF.

CDR3 nucleotides: TGTGCCAGCAGTTTGACAGGGGTGTACACTGAAGCTTTCTTT. Encoded protein: CASSLTGVYTEAFF. This chain joins TRBV28 and TRBJ1-1, with TRBD1 identical over 8 bases. CDR1 is MDHEN, CDR2 SYDVKM, per germline. The CDR3 spans 14 residues. Unmatched junction bases numbered 3, after V lost 3 bases and J lost 3 bases.

This clonotype was detected only a few times. The chain employs TRBV2 and TRBJ2-3; perhaps TRBD2 as D (5 bases). V lost 6 bases to trimming and J lost 0 bases, with 13 bases between them. The CDR3 runs to 15 residues. From germline, CDR1 is SNHLY and CDR2 FYNNEI. This CDR3 is CASSPTRISTDTQYF. The CDR3 DNA reads as TGTGCCAGCAGCCCCACTAGAATAAGCACAGATACGCAGTATTTT.

The genes are TRBV2 and TRBJ2-5, with 7 bases fitting TRBD2. V dropped 4 bases and J dropped 4; count of bases not matched to a gene: 6. The CDR3 has 14 amino acids. Germline CDR1 and CDR2: SNHLY and FYNNEI. CDR3 nucleotides: TGTGCCAGCAGTGTGGGGGGGACTCTAGAGACCCAGTACTTC. It codes for CASSVGGTLETQYF.

This chain joins TRBV6-1 and TRBJ2-1; TRBD2 matches at 13 bases. The germline gives CDR1 MNHNS, CDR2 SASEGT. V lost 8 bases to trimming and J lost 7 bases; unmatched junction nucleotides: 11. The CDR3 length is 16 residues. The CDR3 protein is CASEDRTSGRSNEQFF. The CDR3 DNA sequence: TGTGCCAGCGAGGACCGGACTAGCGGGAGATCAAATGAGCAGTTCTTC.

This clonotype was observed a handful of times. The chain recombines TRBV11-3 with TRBJ1-6, with no clear D. Trimming removed 2 bases from V and 0 bases from J, with 8 bases in between. This CDR3 has 16 residues. Germline lookup yields CDR1 SGHNT and CDR2 YENEEA. Here the CDR3 reads CASSLSGSSYNSPLHF. The CDR3 nucleotides read TGTGCCAGCAGCTTATCTGGAAGCTCCTATAATTCACCCCTCCACTTT.

V gene TRBV6-2 or TRBV6-3 combines with J gene TRBJ2-7; 7 bases are a match to TRBD2. The CDR3 runs 16 residues. J lost 4 bases, V lost 0 bases, and 9 bases had no gene match. Per germline, CDR1 MNHEY and CDR2 SVGEGT. CDR3 in DNA: TGTGCCAGCAGTTACTCGAATGGGCGGGGGACTTACGAGCAGTACTTC. Translation gives CASSYSNGRGTYEQYF.

The chain is built from TRBV2 and TRBJ1-2; D is ambiguous. Germline CDR1 and CDR2: SNHLY and FYNNEI. The length of the CDR3 is 14 residues. V was cut by 6 bases and J by 1 base, with 12 bases left in between. As DNA, the CDR3 is TGTGCCAGCAGGACCGAAGGAGGTAACTATGGCTACACCTTC. Its translation: CASRTEGGNYGYTF. Filled out from reference TRBV2 and TRBJ1-2, the complete variable domain reads EPEVTQTPSHQVTQMGQEVILRCVPISNHLYFYWYRQILGQKVEFLVSFYNNEISEKSEIFDDQFSVERPDGSNFTLKIRSTKLEDSAMYFCASRTEGGNYGYTFGSGTRLTVV.

Turning to this clonotype: Possible read error: a much larger clone is one base away. The V call is TRBV10-3, the J call TRBJ1-5, with 7 nucleotides matching TRBD1. Trimming cost V 0 bases and J 11 bases; bases outside gene matches: 10. The CDR3 spans 15 residues. Germline V CDR1 and CDR2: ENHRY, SYGVKD. The CDR3 protein is CAISESGTAQQSQHF. The CDR3 DNA reads as TGTGCCATCAGTGAGTCAGGGACAGCCCAACAGTCCCAGCATTTT.

Only one count was recorded for this clonotype. This chain connects TRBV20-1 to TRBJ2-5; 8 positions match TRBD2. The CDR3 covers 13 residues. With V trimmed by 4 bases and J by 4 bases, 5 bases remained unmatched. Germline CDR1 DFQATT, CDR2 SNEGSKA (reference sequence). The CDR3 sequence is CSAKGLAPETQYF. DNA for the CDR3: TGCAGTGCTAAAGGACTAGCCCCAGAGACCCAGTACTTC.

This sequence joins TRBV27 and TRBJ1-6; 11 positions match TRBD1. With 4 bases clipped from V and 5 bases from J, the junction kept 10 bases outside the gene matches. Germline V lookup: CDR1 MNHEY, CDR2 SMNVEV (reference sequence). This CDR3 is built from 18 residues. The CDR3 DNA follows: TGTGCCAGCAGTTCCGCGGACAGGGGGCTTGGAGATAATTCACCCCTCCACTTT. Protein: CASSSADRGLGDNSPLHF.

There are a few counts of this clonotype. The CDR3: CSARAPGLAGSYEQYF. CDR3 bases: TGCAGTGCTAGAGCACCGGGACTAGCGGGGTCCTACGAGCAGTACTTC. The chain combines TRBV20-1 with TRBJ2-7, with 13 nucleotides matching TRBD2. V was clipped by 1 base and J by 1 base; unmatched bases: 4. The CDR3 sequence is 16 residues long. The V gene's germline CDR1 is DFQATT and CDR2 SNEGSKA (reference sequence).

This clonotype was seen a handful of times. The chain has TRBV12-3 or TRBV12-4 and TRBJ1-5; weak D call: TRBD1 (6 bases). Between the trimmed V and J ends, which lost 6 bases and 7 bases, there was a span of 19 bases. This CDR3 has 15 amino acids. The CDR3: CASSYQQGRGQPQHF. The CDR3 DNA reads TGTGCCAGCAGCTATCAACAGGGCAGGGGCCAGCCCCAGCATTTT.

This clonotype appeared a few times. V usage is TRBV6-2 or TRBV6-3 and J usage is TRBJ1-1; D call uncertain. V was cut by 1 base and J by 5 bases, with 11 bases left in between. Germline V lookup: CDR1 MNHEY, CDR2 SVGEGT. The CDR3 has 14 residues. CDR3 bases: TGTGCCAGCAGTTACTTCGGGTCCCGGACTGAAGCTTTCTTT. It translates to CASSYFGSRTEAFF.

By sample fraction, this clonotype is large. The chain employs TRBV20-1 and TRBJ1-5, with D perhaps TRBD1 (6 bases). The V gene lost 3 bases and the J gene lost 4 bases, with 16 bases spanning the gap. The CDR3 totals 15 residues. Germline CDR1 reads DFQATT; CDR2 reads SNEGSKA (reference sequence). CDR3 loop: CSARLGPGENQPQHF. Written as DNA, the CDR3 is TGCAGTGCTAGGCTTGGGCCAGGGGAAAATCAGCCCCAGCATTTT.

The CDR3 region is CASRESTGELFF. The CDR3 DNA is TGTGCCAGCCGCGAGAGCACCGGGGAGCTGTTTTTT. The chain has TRBV2 and TRBJ2-2; D gene uncertain. V was pared by 8 bases and J by 4 bases, with 8 bases between. Germline V gene sequence: CDR1 SNHLY, CDR2 FYNNEI. This CDR3 is built from 12 residues.

The CDR3 is CATSRAASGRVTSTDTQYF. The CDR3 coding sequence is TGTGCCACCAGCAGAGCGGCTAGCGGGAGGGTTACTAGCACAGATACGCAGTATTTT. This rearrangement joins TRBV15 to TRBJ2-3; TRBD2 matches 12 bases. V lost 1 base and J lost 0; bases outside the gene matches: 8. This CDR3 contains 19 residues. Germline V gene data show CDR1 as LNHNV and CDR2 as YYDKDF (reference sequence). The full variable domain, its missing parts supplied by reference TRBV15 and TRBJ2-3, is DAMVIQNPRYQVTQFGKPVTLSCSQTLNHNVMYWYQQKSSQAPKLLFHYYDKDFNNEADTPDNFQSRRPNTSFCFLDIRSPGLGDTAMYLCATSRAASGRVTSTDTQYFGPGTRLTVL.

The V and J genes are TRBV4-1 and TRBJ2-3; D is perhaps TRBD1 or TRBD2 (5 bases each). V gave up 2 bases and J gave up 8 bases, with 11 bases separating them. CDR1 and CDR2 from the germline V gene are MGHRA and YSYEKL. This CDR3 spans 13 amino acids. The CDR3 region is CASSQSGRGTQYF. CDR3 bases: TGCGCCAGCAGCCAATCGGGACGGGGTACGCAGTATTTT.

This clonotype was seen once. The chain combines TRBV12-3 or TRBV12-4 with TRBJ1-6, with 9 bases matching TRBD1. This CDR3 has 15 amino acids. With V trimmed by 6 bases and J by 9 bases, 9 bases remained unmatched. CDR3 residues: CASSQMGQGSSPLHF. In DNA, the CDR3 is TGTGCCAGCAGCCAAATGGGACAGGGTAGTTCACCCCTCCACTTT.

The gene calls are TRBV23-1 and TRBJ2-6, with D uncertain. TRBV23-1 is known as an ORF, though its function is uncertain. V was trimmed by 6 bases and J by 0 bases, leaving 21 bases between them. CDR3 length equals 19 residues. CDR3 sequence (DNA): TGCGCCAGCAGCCAAGGTCCGCCCGGTCCTGACTCTGGGGCCAACGTCCTGACTTTC. Its protein product is CASSQGPPGPDSGANVLTF.

The chain is built from TRBV24-1 and TRBJ1-5; D uncertain. V was trimmed by 3 bases and J by 0 bases, leaving 8 bases between them. The germline V gene encodes CDR1 KGHDR and CDR2 SFDVKD. CDR3 size: 15 residues. CDR3 sequence reads: CATSDPRVSNQPQHF. The CDR3 nucleotides are TGTGCCACCAGTGATCCCAGAGTTAGCAATCAGCCCCAGCATTTT.

A few counts support this clonotype. The chain recombines TRBV20-1 with TRBJ1-6; 8 bases fit TRBD1. After removal of 3 bases from V and 5 bases from J, the junction contained 6 bases not matched to a gene. Per the germline V gene, CDR1 is DFQATT and CDR2 is SNEGSKA (reference sequence). There are 15 residues in the CDR3. As DNA, the CDR3 is TGCAGTGCTAGGATACGGGACAGGCATAATTCACCCCTCCACTTT. Protein sequence: CSARIRDRHNSPLHF.